The 29 T cell receptor beta chains in this list originate from one sample, sequenced in a study of shared clonotypes between healthy human individuals. The naive CD8 fraction comprised CD45RO-negative cells positively selected for CCR7 and excluded terminally differentiated effector memory CD45RA+ cells. The method was immunoSEQ multiplex PCR; TCRdb's version includes in-frame clones alone and lacks a portion of them. The table lists roughly 600,000 clones, nearly 98% of them singletons. Sequencing was carried out using naive CD8+ T cells sorted from blood. These TCRs come from a man younger than 45 in good health.

This clone was counted a single time. This chain uses TRBV29-1 with TRBJ2-2; no firm D call. V lost 5 bases to trimming and J lost 6 bases, with 16 bases between them. The CDR3 contains 14 residues. Per germline, CDR1 SQVTM and CDR2 ANQGSEA. DNA for the CDR3: TGCAGCGTTTCTATTGCGCTGTTCCCCGGGGAGCTGTTTTTT. The encoded protein is CSVSIALFPGELFF.

The chain has TRBV6-4 and TRBJ2-1, with no clear D. V gave up 0 bases and J gave up 8 bases, with 14 bases separating them. Germline V lookup: CDR1 MRHNA, CDR2 SNTAGT. The CDR3 is 15 amino acids. The CDR3 loop reads CASSDSAYGYYEQFF. The CDR3 DNA is TGTGCCAGCAGTGACTCTGCCTACGGGTACTATGAGCAGTTCTTC.

This clone was found once. The chain has TRBV9 and TRBJ2-7; D ambiguous. V lost 4 bases to trimming and J lost 1 base, with 15 bases between them. The CDR3 is 15 residues long. The germline gives CDR1 SGDLS, CDR2 YYNGEE. CDR3 bases: TGTGCCAGCAGCCCCACGAGCTCCCAATCCTACGAGCAGTACTTC. It is translated as CASSPTSSQSYEQYF.

The chain employs TRBV7-6 and TRBJ2-6; D unclear. CDR1 and CDR2 (germline): SGHVS, FNYEAQ. Between the trimmed V and J ends, which lost 1 base and 1 base, there was a span of 5 bases. The CDR3 spans 15 residues. In DNA, the CDR3 is TGTGCCAGCAGCTTAGAGGTGTCTGGGGCCAACGTCCTGACTTTC. Translated: CASSLEVSGANVLTF.

This clone appeared a single time. The chain is built from TRBV29-1 and TRBJ2-2; TRBD2 aligns across 7 bases. The CDR3 covers 14 residues. The germline gives CDR1 SQVTM, CDR2 ANQGSEA. The J segment lost 6 bases and the V segment lost 4 bases, leaving 8 bases of the junction unmatched. CDR3 bases: TGCAGCGTTGGAGGCGGGGGTGTCCCCGGGGAGCTGTTTTTT. Amino acids: CSVGGGGVPGELFF.

This chain links TRBV6-1 with TRBJ2-6; D not resolved. Germline V gene data show CDR1 as MNHNS and CDR2 as SASEGT. Trimming left V 6 bases short and J 0 bases short, with 9 bases between. The CDR3 loop spans 15 amino acids. In DNA, the CDR3 is TGTGCCAGCAGATTCGCCGACTCTGGGGCCAACGTCCTGACTTTC. Translating gives CASRFADSGANVLTF.

The CDR3 protein is CASSSTTGPNEQFF. The CDR3 DNA sequence: TGTGCCAGCAGCTCAACGACAGGGCCCAATGAGCAGTTCTTC. The chain couples TRBV11-3 to TRBJ2-1; 7 positions agree with TRBD1. The V gene's germline CDR1 is SGHNT and CDR2 YENEEA. The CDR3 is made up of 14 amino acids. J gave up 6 bases and V 4 bases, and 6 bases lay outside the gene matches.

The chain carries TRBV2 and TRBJ1-2; TRBD1 matches at 7 bases. The germline V gene has CDR1 SNHLY and CDR2 FYNNEI. Trimming removed 2 bases from V and 7 bases from J; junction bases left unmatched: 16. The CDR3 spans 17 residues. The CDR3 sequence: CASSETGTEFQLFGYTF. The CDR3 DNA sequence: TGTGCCAGCAGTGAAACCGGGACAGAATTCCAACTATTTGGCTACACCTTC.

The chain uses TRBV15 and TRBJ2-1, with 8 bases that match TRBD2. This CDR3 is built from 15 residues. Germline CDR1 and CDR2: LNHNV and YYDKDF (reference sequence). V was pared by 6 bases and J by 3 bases, with 7 bases of the junction left unmatched. In DNA, the CDR3 is TGTGCCACCAGTGAGCGGGGGACTAACTACAATGAGCAGTTCTTC. Translation gives CATSERGTNYNEQFF.

The V call is TRBV5-4, the J call TRBJ2-7, with D unclear. V shed 3 bases and J shed 4 bases, with 14 bases lying between them. The germline gives CDR1 SGHNT, CDR2 YYREEE (reference sequence). The CDR3 has 14 residues. The CDR3 DNA reads as TGTGCCAGCAGCTCAAACATGGTCCCTTACGAGCAGTACTTC. It yields the protein CASSSNMVPYEQYF.

The genes are TRBV27 and TRBJ2-7; D may correspond to TRBD1 or TRBD2 (5 bases each). Per germline, CDR1 MNHEY and CDR2 SMNVEV (reference sequence). V was pared by 6 bases and J by 2 bases, with 11 bases between. The CDR3 covers 13 residues. CDR3 residues: CASSVGTTYEQYF. CDR3 DNA sequence: TGTGCCAGCAGCGTCGGGACGACCTACGAGCAGTACTTC.

Concerning this clone itself: Other DNA sequences in this sample translate to the same CDR3. The chain combines TRBV5-1 with TRBJ2-1, with 10 positions matching TRBD2. The germline V gene encodes CDR1 SGHRS and CDR2 YFSETQ. The length of the CDR3 is 15 residues. V dropped 0 bases and J dropped 5; count of bases not matched to a gene: 2. Here the CDR3 DNA reads TGCGCCAGCAGCTTGGGGCTAGCGGGAGACAATGAGCAGTTCTTC. Its translation: CASSLGLAGDNEQFF.

The J gene is TRBJ2-7, the V gene TRBV7-2, with TRBD1 as a possible D gene (5 bases). The V gene's germline CDR1 is SGHTA and CDR2 FQGNSA. The V end was cut by 2 bases, the J end by 1 base, with 15 bases between. This CDR3 comprises 16 residues. CDR3 sequence reads: CASSLYTGGVSYEQYF. For the CDR3, the DNA is TGTGCCAGCAGCTTATATACAGGTGGGGTTTCCTACGAGCAGTACTTC.

CDR3 sequence (DNA): TGCGCCAGCAGCCAAGATACAGGGGAAGGCACTGAAGCTTTCTTT. Translated, it gives CASSQDTGEGTEAFF. The rearrangement links TRBV4-3 to TRBJ1-1, with TRBD1 matching 7 bases. The J segment lost 4 bases and the V segment lost 0 bases, leaving 5 bases of the junction unmatched. The CDR3 totals 15 residues. Germline lookup yields CDR1 LGHNA and CDR2 YSLEER.

This chain uses TRBV13 with TRBJ2-7; TRBD1 aligns across 7 bases. The CDR3 length is 15 residues. Germline V CDR1 and CDR2: PRHDT, FYEKMQ (reference sequence). V shed 5 bases and J 2 bases; nucleotides not matched to a gene: 9. Written as DNA, the CDR3 is TGTGCCAGCAGCCCACCGACAGGGATAACCTACGAGCAGTACTTC. Encoded protein: CASSPPTGITYEQYF. The whole variable domain, remainder taken from reference TRBV13 and TRBJ2-7, is AAGVIQSPRHLIKEKRETATLKCYPIPRHDTVYWYQQGPGQDPQFLISFYEKMQSDKGSIPDRFSAQQFSDYHSELNMSSLELGDSALYFCASSPPTGITYEQYFGPGTRLTVT.

The DNA of the CDR3 is TGCAGTGCTCTCCGGGACTGGGAGCAGTATTTT. This sequence encodes CSALRDWEQYF. The chain has TRBV20-1 and TRBJ2-3; possibly TRBD2 for D (6 bases). The CDR3 consists of 11 residues. Germline values: CDR1 DFQATT, CDR2 SNEGSKA (reference sequence). Trimming took 5 bases from V and 11 from J, leaving 14 bases between them.

This rearrangement joins TRBV4-2 to TRBJ1-4, with D perhaps TRBD1 (5 bases). V gave up 0 bases and J gave up 0 bases, with 14 bases separating them. The CDR3 is made up of 18 amino acids. Germline-derived CDR1 and CDR2 are LGHNA and YNFKEQ. CDR3 nucleotide sequence: TGTGCCAGCAGCCAAGATGATTTTGGGACTACAACTAATGAAAAACTGTTTTTT. This gives the protein CASSQDDFGTTTNEKLFF.

The CDR3 bases are TGTGCCACCCTTGGTCGGCAGCAAAACATTCAGTACTTC. Its translation: CATLGRQQNIQYF. The chain links TRBV19 to TRBJ2-4; no definite D call. This CDR3 region has 13 residues. Trimming removed 10 bases at V and 5 bases at J, with 15 bases between. Germline V gene sequence: CDR1 LNHDA, CDR2 SQIVND (reference sequence).

The chain is built from TRBV6-5 and TRBJ2-2; no firm D call. The V gene lost 0 bases and the J gene lost 4 bases, with 12 bases spanning the gap. The CDR3 loop spans 16 amino acids. Germline CDR1 reads MNHEY; CDR2 reads SVGAGI. The CDR3 DNA follows: TGTGCCAGCAGTTACTCACCTGGGTACCTCACCGGGGAGCTGTTTTTT. Amino acid sequence: CASSYSPGYLTGELFF.

V usage is TRBV9 and J usage is TRBJ2-1, with 13 bases that match TRBD2. From germline, CDR1 is SGDLS and CDR2 YYNGEE. V lost 0 bases to trimming and J lost 6 bases; unmatched junction nucleotides: 0. This CDR3 spans 15 amino acids. CDR3 coding DNA: TGTGCCAGCAGCGTAGGGACTAGCGGGAGCAATGAGCAGTTCTTC. Its translation: CASSVGTSGSNEQFF. The full variable domain, its missing parts supplied by reference TRBV9 and TRBJ2-1, is DSGVTQTPKHLITATGQRVTLRCSPRSGDLSVYWYQQSLDQGLQFLIQYYNGEERAKGNILERFSAQQFPDLHSELNLSSLELGDSALYFCASSVGTSGSNEQFFGPGTRLTVL.

The rearrangement links TRBV27 to TRBJ1-1; D is ambiguous. Trimming took off 2 bases at V and 3 bases at J, with 10 bases between the two ends. Germline CDR1 reads MNHEY; CDR2 reads SMNVEV (reference sequence). The CDR3 contains 14 residues. CDR3 nucleotides: TGTGCCAGCAGTTTACTGAGGTTGGACACTGAAGCTTTCTTT. Its translation: CASSLLRLDTEAFF.

The rearrangement links TRBV7-6 to TRBJ2-1, with 15 nucleotides matching TRBD2. V shed 4 bases and J 9 bases; nucleotides not matched to a gene: 1. The CDR3 totals 14 residues. Germline CDR1 and CDR2: SGHVS and FNYEAQ. Here the CDR3 DNA reads TGTGCCAGCAGCTCGGGACTAGCGGGAGGTGAGCAGTTCTTC. Encoded protein: CASSSGLAGGEQFF. Full variable domain (remainder filled in from reference TRBV7-6 and TRBJ2-1): GAGVSQSPRYKVTKRGQDVALRCDPISGHVSLYWYRQALGQGPEFLTYFNYEAQQDKSGLPNDRFSAERPEGSISTLTIQRTEQRDSAMYRCASSSGLAGGEQFFGPGTRLTVL.

This clone showed up just a few times. V usage is TRBV29-1 and J usage is TRBJ2-1, with D perhaps TRBD2 (5 bases). CDR1 is SQVTM and CDR2 is ANQGSEA in the germline V gene. Deletions cut 7 bases from V and 6 bases from J, with 16 bases between. This CDR3 is built from 13 residues. CDR3 in DNA: TGCAGCGCGAGGGTCCCGGGGTCCAATGAGCAGTTCTTC. This encodes CSARVPGSNEQFF.

This rearrangement joins TRBV7-9 to TRBJ2-2; 8 bases line up with TRBD1. The CDR3 contains 19 residues. Germline lookup yields CDR1 SEHNR and CDR2 FQNEAQ (reference sequence). With 1 base clipped from V and 0 bases from J, the junction kept 10 bases outside the gene matches. CDR3 in amino acids: CASSLGNRGAPPNTGELFF. The DNA of the CDR3 is TGTGCCAGCAGCTTAGGTAACAGGGGGGCCCCCCCGAACACCGGGGAGCTGTTTTTT.

The chain combines TRBV25-1 with TRBJ2-7, with a possible D match to TRBD1 (6 bases). The ends were cut back, 2 bases at V and 6 bases at J, with 14 bases in the middle. This CDR3 is built from 14 residues. The germline V gene has CDR1 MGHDK and CDR2 SYGVNS. CDR3 bases: TGTGCCAGCAGTGAACAGTTTCTAGGGGGCGAGCAGTACTTC. Translating it yields CASSEQFLGGEQYF.

The chain links TRBV5-5 to TRBJ2-7; 10 bases align to TRBD2. This CDR3 contains 14 residues. Losses at the gene ends were 4 bases for V and 2 bases for J; bases not matched to a gene: 3. Germline V gene lookup returns CDR1 SGHKS and CDR2 YYEKEE (reference sequence). The CDR3 protein is CASSAGLAAYEQYF. DNA for the CDR3: TGTGCCAGCAGCGCCGGACTAGCGGCCTACGAGCAGTACTTC.

The genes are TRBV4-1 and TRBJ1-4; TRBD1 is a possible D gene (5 bases). The CDR3 length is 14 residues. The germline CDR1 and CDR2 sequences are MGHRA and YSYEKL. With 1 base removed from V and 8 bases from J, the gap between germline ends came to 11 bases. CDR3 nucleotides: TGCGCCAGCAGCCAAGGTCAGGGCCCCGAAAAACTGTTTTTT. This gives the protein CASSQGQGPEKLFF.

The chain employs TRBV29-1 and TRBJ2-2, with a tentative D call TRBD2 (6 bases). Germline CDR1 reads SQVTM; CDR2 reads ANQGSEA. CDR3 length: 13 amino acids. With 7 bases removed from V and 0 bases from J, the gap between germline ends came to 9 bases. As DNA, the CDR3 is TGCAGCGCGGGACTCACGAACACCGGGGAGCTGTTTTTT. Protein: CSAGLTNTGELFF.

V and J are TRBV10-3 and TRBJ1-1; D unresolved. V gave up 0 bases and J gave up 0 bases, with 14 bases separating them. Germline CDR1 and CDR2: ENHRY and SYGVKD. This CDR3 contains 17 residues. CDR3 in DNA: TGTGCCATCAGTGAGTCGTTTTGGAGGGCCCTGAACACTGAAGCTTTCTTT. Translating it yields CAISESFWRALNTEAFF.